This T cell receptor beta chain was found in a study of T-cell reconstitution after alpha-beta-depleted transplantation in children. Study-level results: Most T-cell counts and diversity one year after the transplant came from T cells that were newly produced. Diversity of TCRbeta at day 60 was high in some patients, arising from surviving recipient T cells and thymic progenitors. Several hundred rapidly expanded clones from non-depleted graft cells reportedly supplied alpha-beta T cells about two months post-transplant.

The V gene's germline CDR1 is GTSNPN and CDR2 SVGIG (reference sequence). This CDR3 spans 17 amino acids. V was pared by 2 bases and J by 2 bases, with 12 bases of the junction left unmatched. This clonotype was counted between two and nine times. Its specificity is not known. Unique molecular identifiers were built into the TCRbeta library. TCRdb re-called the PCR reads with MiXCR, one entry per CDR3 protein. The table records 250,000 to 300,000 distinct CDR3 sequences, roughly 11% of them present only once. The rearrangement joins TRBV30 to TRBJ2-3; 8 bases fit TRBD2. The receptor was isolated from a male patient between 2 and 15 years old who had a stem cell transplant for chronic granulomatous disease, so the T cells may come from the graft donor. The specimen was peripheral blood, collected 180 days after TCRalphabeta/CD19-depleted stem cell transplant. The CDR3 DNA reads as TGTGCCTGGAGTCTACTTGTGGGGCGGGAGGTCACAGATACGCAGTATTTT. This gives the protein CAWSLLVGREVTDTQYF.